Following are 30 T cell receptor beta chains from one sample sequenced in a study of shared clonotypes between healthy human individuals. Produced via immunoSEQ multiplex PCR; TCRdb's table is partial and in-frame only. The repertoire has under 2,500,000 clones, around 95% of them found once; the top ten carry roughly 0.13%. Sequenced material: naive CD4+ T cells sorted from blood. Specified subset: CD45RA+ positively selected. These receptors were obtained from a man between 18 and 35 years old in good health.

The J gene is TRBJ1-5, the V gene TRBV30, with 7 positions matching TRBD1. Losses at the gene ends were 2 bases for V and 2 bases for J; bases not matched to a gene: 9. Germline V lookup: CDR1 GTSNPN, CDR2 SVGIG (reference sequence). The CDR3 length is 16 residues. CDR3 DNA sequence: TGTGCCTGGAGTTCTCAGGGGGGAGTGGGCAATCAGCCCCAGCATTTT. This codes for CAWSSQGGVGNQPQHF. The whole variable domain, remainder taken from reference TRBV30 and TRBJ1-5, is SQTIHQWPATLVQPVGSPLSLECTVEGTSNPNLYWYRQAAGRGLQLLFYSVGIGQISSEVPQNLSASRPQDRQFILSSKKLLLSDSGFYLCAWSSQGGVGNQPQHFGDGTRLSIL.

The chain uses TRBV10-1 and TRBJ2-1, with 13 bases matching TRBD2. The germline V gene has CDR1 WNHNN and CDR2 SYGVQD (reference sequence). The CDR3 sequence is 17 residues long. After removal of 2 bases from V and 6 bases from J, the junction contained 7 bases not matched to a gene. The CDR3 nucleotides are TGCGCCAGCAGTGAGGGTCTACTAGCGGGAGGGCTCAATGAGCAGTTCTTC. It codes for CASSEGLLAGGLNEQFF.

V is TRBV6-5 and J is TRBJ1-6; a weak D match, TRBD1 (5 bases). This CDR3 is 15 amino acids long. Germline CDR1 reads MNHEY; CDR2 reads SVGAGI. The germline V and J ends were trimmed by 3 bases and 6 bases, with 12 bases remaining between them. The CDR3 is CASSYDRQSNSPLHF. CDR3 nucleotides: TGTGCCAGCAGTTATGATCGACAGTCTAATTCACCCCTCCACTTT.

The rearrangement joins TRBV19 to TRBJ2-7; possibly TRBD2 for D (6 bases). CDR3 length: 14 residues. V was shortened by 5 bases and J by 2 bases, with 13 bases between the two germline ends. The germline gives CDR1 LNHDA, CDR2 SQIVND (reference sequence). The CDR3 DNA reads TGTGCCAGTAGTCGCGGGACCCCAACCTACGAGCAGTACTTC. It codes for CASSRGTPTYEQYF.

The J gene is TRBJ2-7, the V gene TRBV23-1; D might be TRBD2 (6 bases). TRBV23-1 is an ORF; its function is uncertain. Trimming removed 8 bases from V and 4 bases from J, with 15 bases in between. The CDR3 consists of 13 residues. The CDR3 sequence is CASAGQAGYEQYF. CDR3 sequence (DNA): TGCGCCAGCGCGGGGCAGGCAGGTTACGAGCAGTACTTC.

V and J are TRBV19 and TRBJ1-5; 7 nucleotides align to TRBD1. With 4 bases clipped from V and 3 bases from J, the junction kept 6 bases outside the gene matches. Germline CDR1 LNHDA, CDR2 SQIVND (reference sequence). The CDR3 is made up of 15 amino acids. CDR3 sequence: CASSNPGQNNQPQHF. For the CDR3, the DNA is TGTGCCAGTAGTAACCCGGGACAGAACAATCAGCCCCAGCATTTT.

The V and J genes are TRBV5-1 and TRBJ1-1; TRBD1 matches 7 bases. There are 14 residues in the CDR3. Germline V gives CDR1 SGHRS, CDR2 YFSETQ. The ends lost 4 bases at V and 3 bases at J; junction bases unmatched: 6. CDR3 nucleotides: TGCGCCAGCAGCCCGAGACAGGGTTACACTGAAGCTTTCTTT. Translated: CASSPRQGYTEAFF.

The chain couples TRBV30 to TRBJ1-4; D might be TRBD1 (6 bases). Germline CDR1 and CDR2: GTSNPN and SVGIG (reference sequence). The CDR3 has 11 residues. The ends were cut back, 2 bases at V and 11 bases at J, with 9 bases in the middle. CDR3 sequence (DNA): TGTGCCTGGAGTCACAGGGAGAAACTGTTTTTT. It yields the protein CAWSHREKLFF.

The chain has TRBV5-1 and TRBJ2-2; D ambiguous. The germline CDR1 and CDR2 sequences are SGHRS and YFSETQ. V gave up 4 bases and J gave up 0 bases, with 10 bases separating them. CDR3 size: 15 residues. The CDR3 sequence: CASSGSSSNTGELFF. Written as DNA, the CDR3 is TGCGCCAGCAGCGGGTCGTCCTCGAACACCGGGGAGCTGTTTTTT.

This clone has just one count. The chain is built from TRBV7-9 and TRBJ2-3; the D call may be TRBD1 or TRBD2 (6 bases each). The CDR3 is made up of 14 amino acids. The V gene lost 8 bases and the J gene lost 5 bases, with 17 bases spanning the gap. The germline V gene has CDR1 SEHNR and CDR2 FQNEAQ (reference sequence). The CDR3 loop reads CASVKGGWGDTQYF. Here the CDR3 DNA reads TGTGCCAGCGTAAAGGGGGGATGGGGAGATACGCAGTATTTT.

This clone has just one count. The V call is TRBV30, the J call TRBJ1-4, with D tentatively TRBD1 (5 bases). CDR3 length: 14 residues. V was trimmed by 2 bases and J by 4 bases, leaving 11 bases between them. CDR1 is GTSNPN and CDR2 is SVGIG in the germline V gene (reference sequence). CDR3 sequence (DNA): TGTGCCTGGAGTCCGACAGTTCTTAATGAAAAACTGTTTTTT. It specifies CAWSPTVLNEKLFF.

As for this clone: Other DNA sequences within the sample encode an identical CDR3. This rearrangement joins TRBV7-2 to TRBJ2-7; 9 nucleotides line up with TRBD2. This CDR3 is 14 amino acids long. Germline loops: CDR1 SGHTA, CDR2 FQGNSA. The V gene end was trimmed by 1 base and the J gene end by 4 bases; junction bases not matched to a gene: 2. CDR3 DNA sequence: TGTGCCAGCAGCTTAGATAGCGGGAGTTACGAGCAGTACTTC. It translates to CASSLDSGSYEQYF. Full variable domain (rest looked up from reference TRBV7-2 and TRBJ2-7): GAGVSQSPSNKVTEKGKDVELRCDPISGHTALYWYRQSLGQGLEFLIYFQGNSAPDKSGLPSDRFSAERTGGSVSTLTIQRTQQEDSAVYLCASSLDSGSYEQYFGPGTRLTVT.

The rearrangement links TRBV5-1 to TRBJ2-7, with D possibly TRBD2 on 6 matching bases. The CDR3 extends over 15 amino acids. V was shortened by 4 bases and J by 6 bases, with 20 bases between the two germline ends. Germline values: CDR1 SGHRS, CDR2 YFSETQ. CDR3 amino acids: CASSLRRGGFGEQYF. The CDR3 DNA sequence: TGCGCCAGCAGCCTGAGACGGGGAGGTTTTGGCGAGCAGTACTTC.

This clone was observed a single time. The CDR3 DNA reads as TGTGCCTGGAGTAAGGACAGGGGGAAGTTTAGGGGCACTGAAGCTTTCTTT. Translation: CAWSKDRGKFRGTEAFF. The chain has TRBV30 and TRBJ1-1; 10 bases match TRBD1. Germline CDR1 reads GTSNPN; CDR2 reads SVGIG (reference sequence). With 2 bases clipped from V and 4 bases from J, the junction kept 13 bases outside the gene matches. This CDR3 contains 17 residues.

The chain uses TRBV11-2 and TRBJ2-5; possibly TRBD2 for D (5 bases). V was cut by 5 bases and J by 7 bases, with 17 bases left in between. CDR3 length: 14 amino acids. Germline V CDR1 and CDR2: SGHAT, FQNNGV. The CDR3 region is CASSLDSILGTQYF. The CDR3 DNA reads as TGTGCCAGCAGCCTGGACTCAATCCTGGGGACCCAGTACTTC.

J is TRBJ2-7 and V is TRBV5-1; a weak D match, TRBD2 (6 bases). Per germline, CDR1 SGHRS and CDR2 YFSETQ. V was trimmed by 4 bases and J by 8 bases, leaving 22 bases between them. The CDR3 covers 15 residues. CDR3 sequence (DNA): TGCGCCAGCAGCAAAAGACTAGGCGGCGAGGTGAAGCAGTACTTC. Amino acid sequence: CASSKRLGGEVKQYF.

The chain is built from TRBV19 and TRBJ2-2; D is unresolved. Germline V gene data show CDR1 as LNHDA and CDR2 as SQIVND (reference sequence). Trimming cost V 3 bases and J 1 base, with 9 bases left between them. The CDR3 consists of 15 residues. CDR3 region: CASSMLGVNTGELFF. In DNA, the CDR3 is TGTGCCAGTAGTATGCTCGGAGTGAACACCGGGGAGCTGTTTTTT.

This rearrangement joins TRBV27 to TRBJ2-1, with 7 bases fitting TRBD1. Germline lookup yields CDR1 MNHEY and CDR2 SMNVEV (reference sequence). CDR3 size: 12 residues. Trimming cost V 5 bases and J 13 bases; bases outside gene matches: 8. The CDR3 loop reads CASSNLGQPQFF. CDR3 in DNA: TGTGCCAGCAGTAACCTGGGACAGCCTCAGTTCTTC.

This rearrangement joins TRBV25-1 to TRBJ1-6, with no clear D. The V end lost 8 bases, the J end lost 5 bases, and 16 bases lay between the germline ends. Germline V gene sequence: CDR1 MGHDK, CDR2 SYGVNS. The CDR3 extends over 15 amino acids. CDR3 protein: CASGRISPNNSPLHF. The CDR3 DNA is TGTGCCAGCGGACGGATCTCGCCCAATAATTCACCCCTCCACTTT.

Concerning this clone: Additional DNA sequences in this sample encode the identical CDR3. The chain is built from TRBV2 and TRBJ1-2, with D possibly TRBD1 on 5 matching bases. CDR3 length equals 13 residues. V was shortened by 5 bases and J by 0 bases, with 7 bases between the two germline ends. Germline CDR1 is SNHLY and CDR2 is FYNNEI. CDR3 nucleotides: TGTGCCAGCAGTCAGGGTCCTAACTATGGCTACACCTTC. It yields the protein CASSQGPNYGYTF.

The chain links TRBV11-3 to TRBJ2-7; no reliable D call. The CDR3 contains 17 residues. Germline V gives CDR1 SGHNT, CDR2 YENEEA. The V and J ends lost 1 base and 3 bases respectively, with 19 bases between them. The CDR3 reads CASSLVPSPLALYEQYF. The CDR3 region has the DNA TGTGCCAGCAGCTTAGTTCCCAGCCCCCTTGCCCTCTACGAGCAGTACTTC. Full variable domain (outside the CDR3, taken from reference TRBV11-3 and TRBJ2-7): EAGVVQSPRYKIIEKKQPVAFWCNPISGHNTLYWYLQNLGQGPELLIRYENEEAVDDSQLPKDRFSAERLKGVDSTLKIQPAELGDSAVYLCASSLVPSPLALYEQYFGPGTRLTVT.

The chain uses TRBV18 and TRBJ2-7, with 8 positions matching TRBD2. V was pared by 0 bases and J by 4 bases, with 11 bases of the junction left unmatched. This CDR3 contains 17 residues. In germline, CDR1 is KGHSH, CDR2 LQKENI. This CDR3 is CASSPPDLAGFGYEQYF. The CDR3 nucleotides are TGTGCCAGCTCACCACCGGACTTAGCGGGATTTGGGTACGAGCAGTACTTC.

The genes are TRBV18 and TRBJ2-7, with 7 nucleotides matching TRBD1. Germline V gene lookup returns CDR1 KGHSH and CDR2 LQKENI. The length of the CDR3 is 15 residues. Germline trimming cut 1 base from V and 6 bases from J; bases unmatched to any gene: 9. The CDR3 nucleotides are TGTGCCAGCTCACCACGTAGGGGGCAACTGCTCGAGCAGTACTTC. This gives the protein CASSPRRGQLLEQYF.

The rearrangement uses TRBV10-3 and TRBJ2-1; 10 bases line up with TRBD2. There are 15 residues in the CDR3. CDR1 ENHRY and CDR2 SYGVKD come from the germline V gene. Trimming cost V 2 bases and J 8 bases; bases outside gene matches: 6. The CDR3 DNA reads TGTGCCATCAGTGAGGGAGCGGGAGGGCCGCATGAGCAGTTCTTC. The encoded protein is CAISEGAGGPHEQFF.

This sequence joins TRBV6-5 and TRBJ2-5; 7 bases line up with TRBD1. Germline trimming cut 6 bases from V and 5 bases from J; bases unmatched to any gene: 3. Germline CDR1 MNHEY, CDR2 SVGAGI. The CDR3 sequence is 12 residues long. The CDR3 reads CASRGRGETQYF. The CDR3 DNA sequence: TGTGCCAGCAGAGGCAGGGGGGAGACCCAGTACTTC.

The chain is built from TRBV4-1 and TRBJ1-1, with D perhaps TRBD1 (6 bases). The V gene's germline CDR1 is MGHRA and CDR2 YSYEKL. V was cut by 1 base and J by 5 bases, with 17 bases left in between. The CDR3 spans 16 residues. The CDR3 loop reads CASSQVVGAVGTEAFF. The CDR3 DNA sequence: TGCGCCAGCAGCCAAGTTGTGGGGGCCGTCGGTACTGAAGCTTTCTTT.

The chain's CDR3 is CASSLRTGLTYEQYF. Here the CDR3 DNA reads TGTGCCAGCAGCTTGAGGACAGGGCTGACCTACGAGCAGTACTTC. V and J are TRBV5-4 and TRBJ2-7; 8 nucleotides agree with TRBD1. After removal of 1 base from V and 2 bases from J, the junction contained 5 bases not matched to a gene. Looked up from germline, CDR1 is SGHNT and CDR2 is YYREEE (reference sequence). The CDR3 is 15 residues long.

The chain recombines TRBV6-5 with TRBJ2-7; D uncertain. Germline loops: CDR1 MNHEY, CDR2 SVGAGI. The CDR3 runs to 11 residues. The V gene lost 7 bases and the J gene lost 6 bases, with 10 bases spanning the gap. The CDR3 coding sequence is TGTGCCAGCACCGGAACTGGCGAGCAGTACTTC. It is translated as CASTGTGEQYF.

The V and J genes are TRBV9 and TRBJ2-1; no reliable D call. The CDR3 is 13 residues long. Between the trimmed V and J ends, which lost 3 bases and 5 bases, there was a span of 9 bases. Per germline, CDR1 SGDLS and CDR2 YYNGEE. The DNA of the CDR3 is TGTGCCAGCAGCGCCCGGATCAACAATGAGCAGTTCTTC. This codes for CASSARINNEQFF.

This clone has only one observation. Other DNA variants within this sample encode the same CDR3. CDR3 DNA: TGTGCCAGCAGCGTAGGGTCCCAGGGAAACTCACCCCTCCACTTT. Protein product: CASSVGSQGNSPLHF. V usage is TRBV9 and J usage is TRBJ1-6, with D maybe TRBD1 (5 bases). The CDR3 spans 15 residues. Germline V gives CDR1 SGDLS, CDR2 YYNGEE. Trimming took 0 bases from V and 10 from J, leaving 14 bases between them. Supplemented by reference TRBV9 and TRBJ1-6, the full variable domain reads DSGVTQTPKHLITATGQRVTLRCSPRSGDLSVYWYQQSLDQGLQFLIQYYNGEERAKGNILERFSAQQFPDLHSELNLSSLELGDSALYFCASSVGSQGNSPLHFGNGTRLTVT.